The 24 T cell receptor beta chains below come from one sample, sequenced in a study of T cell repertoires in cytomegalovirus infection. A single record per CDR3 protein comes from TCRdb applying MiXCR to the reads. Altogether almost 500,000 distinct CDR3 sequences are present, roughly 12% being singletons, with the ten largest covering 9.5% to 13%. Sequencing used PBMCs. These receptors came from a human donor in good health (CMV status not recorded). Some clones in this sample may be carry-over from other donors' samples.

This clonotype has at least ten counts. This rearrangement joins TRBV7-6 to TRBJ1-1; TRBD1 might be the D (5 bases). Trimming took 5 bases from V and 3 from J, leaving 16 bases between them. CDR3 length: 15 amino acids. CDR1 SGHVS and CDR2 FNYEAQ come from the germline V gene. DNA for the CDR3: TGTGCCAGCAGCCCGGGGGGGACCATGTACACTGAAGCTTTCTTT. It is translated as CASSPGGTMYTEAFF. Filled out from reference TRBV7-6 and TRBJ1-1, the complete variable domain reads GAGVSQSPRYKVTKRGQDVALRCDPISGHVSLYWYRQALGQGPEFLTYFNYEAQQDKSGLPNDRFSAERPEGSISTLTIQRTEQRDSAMYRCASSPGGTMYTEAFFGQGTRLTVV.

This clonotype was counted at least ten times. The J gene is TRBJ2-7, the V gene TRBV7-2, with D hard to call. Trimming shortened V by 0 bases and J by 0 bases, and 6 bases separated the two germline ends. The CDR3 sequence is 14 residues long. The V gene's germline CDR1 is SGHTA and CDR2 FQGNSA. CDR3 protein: CASSLATGSYEQYF. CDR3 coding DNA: TGTGCCAGCAGCTTAGCGACTGGCTCCTACGAGCAGTACTTC.

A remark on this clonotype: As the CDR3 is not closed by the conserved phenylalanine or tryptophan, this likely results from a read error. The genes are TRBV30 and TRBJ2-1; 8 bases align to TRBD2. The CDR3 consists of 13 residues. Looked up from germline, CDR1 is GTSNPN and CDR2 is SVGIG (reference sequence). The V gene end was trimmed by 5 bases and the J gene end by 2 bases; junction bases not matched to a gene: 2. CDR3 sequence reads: CAWREGPYNEQFL. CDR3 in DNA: TGTGCCTGGCGGGAGGGCCCCTACAATGAGCAGTTCCTC.

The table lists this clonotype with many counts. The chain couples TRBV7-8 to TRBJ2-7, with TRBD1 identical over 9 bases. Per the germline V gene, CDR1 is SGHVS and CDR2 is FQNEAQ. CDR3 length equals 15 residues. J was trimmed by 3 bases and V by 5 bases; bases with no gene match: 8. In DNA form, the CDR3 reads TGTGCCAGCAGCACTGACAGGGGGGGGAACTACGAGCAGTACTTC. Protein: CASSTDRGGNYEQYF.

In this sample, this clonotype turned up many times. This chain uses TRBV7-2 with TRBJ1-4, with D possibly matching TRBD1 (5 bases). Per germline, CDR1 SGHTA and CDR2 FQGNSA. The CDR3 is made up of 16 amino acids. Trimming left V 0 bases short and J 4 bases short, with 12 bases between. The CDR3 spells CASSLALEGINEKLFF. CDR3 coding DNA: TGTGCCAGCAGCTTAGCCTTAGAGGGGATTAATGAAAAACTGTTTTTT.

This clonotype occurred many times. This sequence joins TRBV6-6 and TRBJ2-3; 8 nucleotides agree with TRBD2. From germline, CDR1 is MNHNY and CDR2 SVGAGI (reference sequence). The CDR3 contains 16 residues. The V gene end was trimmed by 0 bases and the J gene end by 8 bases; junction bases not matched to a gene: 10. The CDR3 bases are TGTGCCAGCAGTTACTCAGGGACTAGGGGGGGCGGTACGCAGTATTTT. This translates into CASSYSGTRGGGTQYF.

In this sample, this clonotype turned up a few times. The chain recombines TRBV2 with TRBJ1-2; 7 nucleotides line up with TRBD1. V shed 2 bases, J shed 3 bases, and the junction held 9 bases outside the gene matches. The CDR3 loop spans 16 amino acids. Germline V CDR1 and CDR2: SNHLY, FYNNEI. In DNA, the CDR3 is TGTGCCAGCAGTGAAAAGGTGGGAGGGGGCGACTATGGCTACACCTTC. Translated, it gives CASSEKVGGGDYGYTF.

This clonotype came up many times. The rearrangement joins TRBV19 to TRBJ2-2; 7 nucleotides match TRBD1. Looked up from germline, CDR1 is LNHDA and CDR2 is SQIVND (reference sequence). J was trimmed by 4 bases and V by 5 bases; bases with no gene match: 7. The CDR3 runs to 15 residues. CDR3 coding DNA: TGTGCCAGTAGTCCCGACAGGGATAGCACCGGGGAGCTGTTTTTT. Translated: CASSPDRDSTGELFF.

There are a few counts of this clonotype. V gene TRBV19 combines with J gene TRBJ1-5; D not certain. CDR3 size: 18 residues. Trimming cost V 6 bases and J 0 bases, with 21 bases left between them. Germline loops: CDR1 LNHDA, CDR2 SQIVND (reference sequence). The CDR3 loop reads CASSSQLTAEYSNQPQHF. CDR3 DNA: TGTGCCAGTAGCTCCCAGCTCACGGCAGAGTATAGCAATCAGCCCCAGCATTTT.

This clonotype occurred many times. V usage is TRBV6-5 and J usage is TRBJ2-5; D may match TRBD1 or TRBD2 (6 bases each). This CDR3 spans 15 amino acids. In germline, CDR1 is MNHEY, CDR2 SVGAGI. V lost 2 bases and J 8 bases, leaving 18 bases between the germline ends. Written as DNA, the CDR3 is TGTGCCAGCAGTTACCTCGGGGGCGGCCAAGGAACCCAGTACTTC. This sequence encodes CASSYLGGGQGTQYF.

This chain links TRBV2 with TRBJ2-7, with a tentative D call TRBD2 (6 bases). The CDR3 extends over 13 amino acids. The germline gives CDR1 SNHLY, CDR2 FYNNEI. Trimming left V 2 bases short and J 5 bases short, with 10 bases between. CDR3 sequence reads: CASSERRGNEQYF. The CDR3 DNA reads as TGTGCCAGCAGTGAACGGCGGGGTAACGAGCAGTACTTC. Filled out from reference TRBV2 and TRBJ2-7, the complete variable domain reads EPEVTQTPSHQVTQMGQEVILRCVPISNHLYFYWYRQILGQKVEFLVSFYNNEISEKSEIFDDQFSVERPDGSNFTLKIRSTKLEDSAMYFCASSERRGNEQYFGPGTRLTVT.

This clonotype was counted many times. The CDR3 is CASSFWAPVSTPLHF. The CDR3 coding sequence is TGTGCCAGCAGTTTTTGGGCCCCCGTGTCGACACCCCTCCACTTT. This chain links TRBV27 with TRBJ1-6; D is ambiguous. The germline V and J ends were trimmed by 3 bases and 11 bases, with 17 bases remaining between them. CDR1 is MNHEY, CDR2 SMNVEV, per germline (reference sequence). The length of the CDR3 is 15 residues.

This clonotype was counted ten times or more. The CDR3 DNA follows: TGCAGTGCAAGACAGGGGGCAGGGTCCTACGAGCAGTACTTC. Encoded protein: CSARQGAGSYEQYF. The V and J genes are TRBV20-1 and TRBJ2-7; 10 bases map to TRBD1. CDR3 length: 14 amino acids. The trim removed 6 bases at V and 1 base at J, leaving 6 bases unmatched. Germline CDR1 and CDR2: DFQATT and SNEGSKA (reference sequence).

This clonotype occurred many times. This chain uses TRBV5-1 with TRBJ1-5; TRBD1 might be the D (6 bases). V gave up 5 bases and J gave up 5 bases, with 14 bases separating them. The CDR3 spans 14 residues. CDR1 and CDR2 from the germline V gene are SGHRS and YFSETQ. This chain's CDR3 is CASSQGTEDQPQHF. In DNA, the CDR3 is TGCGCCAGCAGTCAGGGGACGGAGGATCAGCCCCAGCATTTT.

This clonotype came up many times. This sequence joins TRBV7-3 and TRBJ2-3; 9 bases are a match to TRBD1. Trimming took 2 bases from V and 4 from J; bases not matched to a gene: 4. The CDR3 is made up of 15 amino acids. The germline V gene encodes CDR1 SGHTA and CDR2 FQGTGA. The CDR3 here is CASSLRTGESDTQYF. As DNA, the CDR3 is TGTGCCAGCAGCTTACGGACAGGGGAATCAGATACGCAGTATTTT.

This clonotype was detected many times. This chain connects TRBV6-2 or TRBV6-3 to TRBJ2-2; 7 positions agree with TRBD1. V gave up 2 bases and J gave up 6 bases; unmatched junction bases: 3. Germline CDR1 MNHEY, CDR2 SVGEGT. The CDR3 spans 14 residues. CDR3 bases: TGTGCCAGCAGTTACGACAGGGACGCCGGGGAGCTGTTTTTT. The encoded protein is CASSYDRDAGELFF.

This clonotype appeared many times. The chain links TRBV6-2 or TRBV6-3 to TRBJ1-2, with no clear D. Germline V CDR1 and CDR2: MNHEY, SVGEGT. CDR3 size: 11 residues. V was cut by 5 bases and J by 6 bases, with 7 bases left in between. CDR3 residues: CASSPRDGYTF. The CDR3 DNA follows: TGTGCCAGCAGTCCTCGGGATGGCTACACCTTC.

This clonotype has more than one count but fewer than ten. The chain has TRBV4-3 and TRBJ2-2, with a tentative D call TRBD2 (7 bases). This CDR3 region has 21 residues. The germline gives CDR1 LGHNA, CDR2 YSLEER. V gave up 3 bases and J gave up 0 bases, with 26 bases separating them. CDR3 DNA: TGCGCCAGCAGCCACCCCTTGGGAGGGGACCGGGACATATCGAACACCGGGGAGCTGTTTTTT. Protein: CASSHPLGGDRDISNTGELFF.

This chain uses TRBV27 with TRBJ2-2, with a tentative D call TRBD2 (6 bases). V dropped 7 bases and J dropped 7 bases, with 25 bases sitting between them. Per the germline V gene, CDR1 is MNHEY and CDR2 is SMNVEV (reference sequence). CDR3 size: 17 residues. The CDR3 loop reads CASTRRLGWSRDGELFF. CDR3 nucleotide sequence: TGTGCCAGCACTCGACGACTAGGCTGGTCCAGGGACGGGGAGCTGTTTTTT.

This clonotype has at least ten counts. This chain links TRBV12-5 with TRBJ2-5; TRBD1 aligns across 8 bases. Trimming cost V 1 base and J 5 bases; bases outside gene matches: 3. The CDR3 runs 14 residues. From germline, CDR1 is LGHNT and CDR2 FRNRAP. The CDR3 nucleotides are TGTGCTAGTGGTTTGGCAGGGGGCGGCGAGACCCAGTACTTC. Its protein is CASGLAGGGETQYF.

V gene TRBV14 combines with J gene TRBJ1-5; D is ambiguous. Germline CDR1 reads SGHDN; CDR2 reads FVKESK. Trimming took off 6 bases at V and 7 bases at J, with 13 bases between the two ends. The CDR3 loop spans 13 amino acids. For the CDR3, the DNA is TGTGCCAGCAGTTCGGCAGAAGGCCAGCCCCAGCATTTT. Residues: CASSSAEGQPQHF.

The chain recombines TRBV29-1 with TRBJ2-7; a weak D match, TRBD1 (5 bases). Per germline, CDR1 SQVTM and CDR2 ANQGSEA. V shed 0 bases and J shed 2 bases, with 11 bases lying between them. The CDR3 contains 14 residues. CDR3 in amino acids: CSVEEFAGTYEQYF. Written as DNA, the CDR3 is TGCAGCGTTGAAGAATTTGCAGGGACCTACGAGCAGTACTTC.

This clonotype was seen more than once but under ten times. The CDR3 loop is CASSPTLGSTDTQYF. CDR3 in DNA: TGTGCCAGCAGCCCGACCCTGGGGAGCACAGATACGCAGTATTTT. J is TRBJ2-3 and V is TRBV3-1; D is unresolved. Looked up from germline, CDR1 is LGHDT and CDR2 is YNNKEL (reference sequence). V lost 4 bases, J lost 0 bases, and 11 bases lay in between. CDR3 size: 15 residues.

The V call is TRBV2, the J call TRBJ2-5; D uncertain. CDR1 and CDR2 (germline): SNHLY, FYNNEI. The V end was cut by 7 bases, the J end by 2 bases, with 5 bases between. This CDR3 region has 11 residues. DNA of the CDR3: TGTGCCAGCAATCCTCAAGAGACCCAGTACTTC. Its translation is CASNPQETQYF.